This T cell receptor beta chain was identified in a study of T cells expressing NK-cell markers. Study-wide context: Sorted T-cell subsets CD3+CD56+NKG2C+, CD3+CD56+NKG2C- and CD3+CD56-NKG2C+ were TCR beta-sequenced. Findings and limits, study-wide: Dominant NKG2C+ clonotypes were found to form about 1.0-7.5% of CD8+ T cells in 5 or 6 donors. The HCMV specificity of the expanded NKG2C+ T cell clones stayed unresolved. A few donors' CD3+CD56-NKG2C+ cells were dominated by the same clonotypes.

No DNA is given; TCRdb re-called the 5' RACE reads and lists each CDR3 protein once. The listing records about 260,000 distinct CDR3 sequences. Turning to this clonotype: As yet, its antigen is unknown.

CDR3 size: 15 residues. Germline V gene sequence: CDR1 MNHEY, CDR2 SMNVEV (reference sequence). This receptor was taken from a woman aged 18-69 years in good health. The source material was blood T cells: a sorted CD56 or NKG2C T cell subset, CD4+ or CD8+ T cells, or bulk PBMC T cells (not recorded which). V is TRBV27 and J is TRBJ1-5; as DNA is missing, the TRBD1 call by TCRdb cannot be tested. CDR3 sequence: CASSRQALSHQPQHF.